This T cell receptor (beta chain) was retrieved from a study of shared clonotypes between healthy human individuals. Study summary: Donors had three CD4 naive, three CD4 memory, two CD8 naive and one CD8 memory plate apiece.

With respect to this clone: What it recognizes is unknown.

General study results and limits: What naive subsets generally showed was a larger estimated richness than memory subsets showed. Among four donors, roughly 5% of naive CD4 clonotypes were found in common.

Trimming shortened V by 4 bases and J by 2 bases, and 12 bases separated the two germline ends. CDR3 length equals 14 residues. The germline V gene has CDR1 SGHKS and CDR2 YYEKEE (reference sequence). Clones were read by immunoSEQ multiplex PCR, and TCRdb kept only the in-frame ones, dropping some. The sample records about 1 million clones, around 76% being singletons. This receptor was identified in a man in his late teens or twenties in good health. The chain uses TRBV5-5 and TRBJ1-2; D not certain. Sequenced input: memory CD4+ T cells sorted from blood. The subset was: CD45RA-negative fraction. The CDR3 loop reads CASSPEGQNYGYTF. CDR3 DNA sequence: TGTGCCAGCAGCCCCGAGGGCCAAAACTATGGCTACACCTTC.